This T cell receptor (beta chain) appears in the sequencing data of a study of blood T cell repertoires in COVID-19. Repertoires were generated with immunoSEQ multiplex PCR, while TCRdb's copy carries only in-frame clones and drops some. The sample consists of approximately 240,000 clones, about nine tenths of them appearing once. Germline V lookup: CDR1 LGHDT, CDR2 YNNKEL (reference sequence). V was clipped by 4 bases and J by 4 bases; unmatched bases: 3. The length of the CDR3 is 14 residues. This clone came up many times. The source material was PBMCs or T cells enriched from blood (not recorded which). The chain uses TRBV3-1 (or the pseudogene TRBV3-2) and TRBJ1-3, with 8 positions matching TRBD1. This clonotype originated in a woman in her thirties with acute COVID-19. The CDR3 is CASSPGGPGNTIYF. DNA of the CDR3: TGTGCCAGCAGCCCAGGGGGCCCGGGAAACACCATATATTTT.